Sequencing of this T cell receptor (beta chain) was carried out in a study of early T cells in non-severe SARS-CoV-2 infection. Study as a whole: Bulk RNA isolated from unsorted whole blood underwent sequencing; chains were not paired.

The V gene's germline CDR1 is SGHDN and CDR2 FVKESK. The CDR3 is made up of 16 amino acids. Between the trimmed V and J ends, which lost 0 bases and 4 bases, there was a span of 15 bases. Ten or more counts support this clonotype. TCRdb passed the 5' RACE reads through MiXCR, listing each CDR3 protein once. Among tens of thousands of distinct CDR3 sequences listed, around a tenth were seen once. Material for sequencing was whole blood. The gene calls are TRBV14 and TRBJ1-2; tentatively, D is TRBD1 (5 bases). This clonotype originated in an adult who was a healthcare worker with PCR-confirmed SARS-CoV-2 infection or an uninfected control (not recorded which). DNA of the CDR3: TGTGCCAGCAGCCAAGATGGGGCCCCACCGGGCTATGGCTACACCTTC. Translation gives CASSQDGAPPGYGYTF.